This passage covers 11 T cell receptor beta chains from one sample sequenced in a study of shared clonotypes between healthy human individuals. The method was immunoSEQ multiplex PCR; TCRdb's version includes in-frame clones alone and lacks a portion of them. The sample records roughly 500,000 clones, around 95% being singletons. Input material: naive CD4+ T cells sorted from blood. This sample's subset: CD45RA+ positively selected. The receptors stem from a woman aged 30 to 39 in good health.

The CDR3 is CASSLLVQGRYEQYF. CDR3 coding DNA: TGTGCCAGCAGCTTATTGGTACAGGGGAGATACGAGCAGTACTTC. The gene calls are TRBV5-6 and TRBJ2-7; 7 nucleotides agree with TRBD1. J was trimmed by 4 bases and V by 2 bases; bases with no gene match: 9. The CDR3 is made up of 15 amino acids. Per germline, CDR1 SGHDT and CDR2 YYEEEE.

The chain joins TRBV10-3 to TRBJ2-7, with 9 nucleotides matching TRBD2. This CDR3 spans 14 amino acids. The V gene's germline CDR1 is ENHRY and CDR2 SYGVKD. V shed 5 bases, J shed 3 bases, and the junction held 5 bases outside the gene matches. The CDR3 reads CAISPGTSLYEQYF. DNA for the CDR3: TGTGCCATCAGTCCCGGGACTAGCCTCTACGAGCAGTACTTC.

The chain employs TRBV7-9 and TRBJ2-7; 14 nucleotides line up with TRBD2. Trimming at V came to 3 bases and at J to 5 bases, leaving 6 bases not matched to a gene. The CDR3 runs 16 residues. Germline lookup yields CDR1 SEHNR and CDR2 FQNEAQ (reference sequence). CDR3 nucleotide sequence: TGTGCCAGCAGCTTTCCCGCGACTAGCGGGAGGGACGAGCAGTACTTC. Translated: CASSFPATSGRDEQYF.

CDR3 nucleotide sequence: TGTGCCAGCAGCTTGCTAGCGGGAGCGAGCTCCTACGAGCAGTACTTC. Amino acids: CASSLLAGASSYEQYF. The chain carries TRBV5-5 and TRBJ2-7; 10 nucleotides match TRBD2. The CDR3 contains 16 residues. Germline trimming cut 1 base from V and 0 bases from J; bases unmatched to any gene: 4. CDR1 is SGHKS, CDR2 YYEKEE, per germline (reference sequence).

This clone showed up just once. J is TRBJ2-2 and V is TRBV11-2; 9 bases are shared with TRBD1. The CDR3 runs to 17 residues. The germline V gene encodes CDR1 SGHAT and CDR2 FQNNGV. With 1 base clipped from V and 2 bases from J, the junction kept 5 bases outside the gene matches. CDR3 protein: CASSLARDRANTGELFF. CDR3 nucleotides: TGTGCCAGCAGCTTAGCCCGGGACAGGGCAAACACCGGGGAGCTGTTTTTT.

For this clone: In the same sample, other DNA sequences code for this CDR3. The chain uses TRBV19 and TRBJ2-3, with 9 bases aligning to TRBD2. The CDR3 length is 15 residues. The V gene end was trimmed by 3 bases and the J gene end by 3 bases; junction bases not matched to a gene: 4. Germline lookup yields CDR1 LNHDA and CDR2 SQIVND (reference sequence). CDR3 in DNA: TGTGCCAGTAGTATTGGGCTAGCGGGAACAGATACGCAGTATTTT. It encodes CASSIGLAGTDTQYF.

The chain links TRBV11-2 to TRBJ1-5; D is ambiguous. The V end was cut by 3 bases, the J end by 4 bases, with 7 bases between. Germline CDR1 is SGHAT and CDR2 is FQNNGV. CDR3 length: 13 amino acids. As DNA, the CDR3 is TGTGCCAGCAGCTTCGGAAGTAATCAGCCCCAGCATTTT. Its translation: CASSFGSNQPQHF.

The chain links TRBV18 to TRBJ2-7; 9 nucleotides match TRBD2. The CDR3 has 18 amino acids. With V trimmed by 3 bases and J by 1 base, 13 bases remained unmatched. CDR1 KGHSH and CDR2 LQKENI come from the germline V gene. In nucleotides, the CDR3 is TGTGCCAGCTCACCGCTATCTTTGACGGCGGGAGGGTCCTACGAGCAGTACTTC. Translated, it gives CASSPLSLTAGGSYEQYF.

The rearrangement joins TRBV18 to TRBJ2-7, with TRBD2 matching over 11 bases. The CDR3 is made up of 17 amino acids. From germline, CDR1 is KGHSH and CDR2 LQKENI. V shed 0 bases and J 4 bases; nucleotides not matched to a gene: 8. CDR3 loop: CASSPPGVAGGRYEQYF. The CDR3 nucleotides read TGTGCCAGCTCACCACCGGGGGTAGCGGGAGGGCGGTACGAGCAGTACTTC.

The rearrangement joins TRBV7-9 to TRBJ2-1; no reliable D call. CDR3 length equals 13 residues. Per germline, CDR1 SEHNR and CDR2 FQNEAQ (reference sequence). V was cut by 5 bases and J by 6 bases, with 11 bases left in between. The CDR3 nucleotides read TGTGCCAGCAGCATCCTGGGTGGCAATGAGCAGTTCTTC. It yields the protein CASSILGGNEQFF.

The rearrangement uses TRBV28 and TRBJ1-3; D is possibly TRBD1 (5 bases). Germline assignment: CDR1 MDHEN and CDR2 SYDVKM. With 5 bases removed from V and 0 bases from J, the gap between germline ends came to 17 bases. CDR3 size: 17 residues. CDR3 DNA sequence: TGTGCCAGCAGTACGGGGATCGGCGGGGGCTCTGGAAACACCATATATTTT. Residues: CASSTGIGGGSGNTIYF. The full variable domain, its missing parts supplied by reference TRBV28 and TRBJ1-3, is DVKVTQSSRYLVKRTGEKVFLECVQDMDHENMFWYRQDPGLGLRLIYFSYDVKMKEKGDIPEGYSVSREKKERFSLILESASTNQTSMYLCASSTGIGGGSGNTIYFGEGSWLTVV.